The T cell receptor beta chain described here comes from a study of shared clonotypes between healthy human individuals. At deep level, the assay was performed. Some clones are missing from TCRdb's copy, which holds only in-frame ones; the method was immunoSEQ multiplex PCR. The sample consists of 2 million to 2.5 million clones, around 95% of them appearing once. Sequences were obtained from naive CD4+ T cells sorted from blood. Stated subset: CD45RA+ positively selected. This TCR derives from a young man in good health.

This CDR3 reads CASSLGGILYEQYF. CDR3 DNA: TGTGCCAGCAGCTTAGGGGGGATCCTCTACGAGCAGTACTTC. V and J are TRBV7-2 and TRBJ2-7; D is possibly TRBD1 or TRBD2 (5 bases each). Trimming shortened V by 1 base and J by 3 bases, and 10 bases separated the two germline ends. Germline values: CDR1 SGHTA, CDR2 FQGNSA. The CDR3 covers 14 residues.